These 17 T cell receptor beta chains were all obtained from the same sample, sequenced in a study of blood T cell repertoires in COVID-19 (dated by TCRdb to between 2020 and 2021). Libraries were prepared through the immunoSEQ multiplex PCR assay. TCRdb mirrors the immuneACCESS table, restricted to in-frame sequences. Some clones are absent from its copies; in checked studies, under half trace to an unresolved V gene, and the reason for the others is unknown. This sample holds under 100,000 clones; around four fifths were observed only once. Jointly, the top ten make up approximately 12% of the sample. Sequencing was carried out using peripheral blood. The origin of the receptors is a woman in her seventies with active or convalescent COVID-19.

This chain joins TRBV10-3 and TRBJ1-5; D may be TRBD1 (6 bases). The germline V gene encodes CDR1 ENHRY and CDR2 SYGVKD. The germline V and J ends were trimmed by 0 bases and 6 bases, with 12 bases remaining between them. There are 15 residues in the CDR3. Written as DNA, the CDR3 is TGTGCCATCAGTGAGTCGGCAGGGGCAAGTCAGCCCCAGCATTTT. Its translation is CAISESAGASQPQHF.

V and J are TRBV27 and TRBJ2-7; TRBD1 aligns across 7 bases. The CDR3 has 14 amino acids. The ends lost 3 bases at V and 2 bases at J; junction bases unmatched: 4. The germline CDR1 and CDR2 sequences are MNHEY and SMNVEV (reference sequence). This chain's CDR3 is CASSFGTEPYEQYF. The CDR3 region has the DNA TGTGCCAGCAGTTTTGGGACAGAGCCCTACGAGCAGTACTTC.

V usage is TRBV4-1 and J usage is TRBJ2-3, with 8 bases identical to TRBD1. V lost 8 bases to trimming and J lost 3 bases; unmatched junction nucleotides: 10. The CDR3 runs 15 residues. Germline CDR1 reads MGHRA; CDR2 reads YSYEKL. The CDR3: CASSPVGQATDTQYF. In DNA form, the CDR3 reads TGCGCCAGCTCCCCCGTGGGACAGGCAACAGATACGCAGTATTTT.

This clone turned up a few times. The V and J genes are TRBV9 and TRBJ2-2; 9 bases line up with TRBD2. The CDR3 runs to 19 residues. The J segment lost 5 bases and the V segment lost 0 bases, leaving 14 bases of the junction unmatched. Germline lookup yields CDR1 SGDLS and CDR2 YYNGEE. CDR3 residues: CASSVALLAGGLPTGELFF. DNA of the CDR3: TGTGCCAGCAGCGTAGCTCTCCTGGCGGGGGGGCTCCCGACCGGGGAGCTGTTTTTT.

The chain recombines TRBV12-3 or TRBV12-4 with TRBJ2-1; D may be TRBD2 (5 bases). The CDR3 is 12 residues long. Trimming shortened V by 2 bases and J by 12 bases, and 11 bases separated the two germline ends. The CDR3 is CASSLSGFGQFF. The DNA for the CDR3 is TGTGCCAGCAGTTTATCGGGGTTCGGGCAGTTCTTC.

This clone was recorded a few times. The chain has TRBV6-5 and TRBJ2-5; 9 bases map to TRBD1. V was pared by 2 bases and J by 4 bases, with 5 bases of the junction left unmatched. Looked up from germline, CDR1 is MNHEY and CDR2 is SVGAGI. CDR3 length equals 15 residues. Written as DNA, the CDR3 is TGTGCCAGCAGTTACGGGACAGGGACTGGAGAGACCCAGTACTTC. Protein: CASSYGTGTGETQYF.

This chain connects TRBV4-1 to TRBJ1-6, with TRBD1 matching over 8 bases. V lost 1 base, J lost 9 bases, and 8 bases stayed unmatched. The CDR3 spans 16 residues. Germline V lookup: CDR1 MGHRA, CDR2 YSYEKL. CDR3 DNA: TGCGCCAGCAGCCAAGTTGGCGGCAGGGGGCCTTCACCCCTCCACTTT. Translating it yields CASSQVGGRGPSPLHF.

V usage is TRBV13 and J usage is TRBJ1-1, with D perhaps matching TRBD1 (6 bases). V lost 4 bases to trimming and J lost 3 bases, with 21 bases between them. CDR1 and CDR2 (germline): PRHDT, FYEKMQ (reference sequence). The CDR3 is 17 residues long. The CDR3 is CASSSGYRGGKDTEAFF. CDR3 sequence (DNA): TGTGCCAGCAGCTCGGGATACCGAGGGGGTAAAGACACTGAAGCTTTCTTT. Drawing the rest from reference TRBV13 and TRBJ1-1, the complete variable domain is AAGVIQSPRHLIKEKRETATLKCYPIPRHDTVYWYQQGPGQDPQFLISFYEKMQSDKGSIPDRFSAQQFSDYHSELNMSSLELGDSALYFCASSSGYRGGKDTEAFFGQGTRLTVV.

Here the CDR3 DNA reads TGTGCCGCCGGGGACAGGGTCTCCGATACGCAGTATTTT. Its protein product is CAAGDRVSDTQYF. This rearrangement joins TRBV12-3 or TRBV12-4 to TRBJ2-3; 9 bases agree with TRBD1. The CDR3 is 13 amino acids. Trimming removed 11 bases from V and 6 bases from J; junction bases left unmatched: 9.

V usage is TRBV28 and J usage is TRBJ2-3; 11 bases map to TRBD2. There are 15 residues in the CDR3. V lost 8 bases and J lost 0; bases outside the gene matches: 4. Germline-derived CDR1 and CDR2 are MDHEN and SYDVKM. The CDR3 protein is CASSSGGTSTDTQYF. CDR3 coding DNA: TGTGCCAGCTCTAGCGGGGGGACTAGCACAGATACGCAGTATTTT.

CDR3 in DNA: TGTGCCAGCAGCCAAGGAGACAGGGTTACTGAAGCTTTCTTT. Amino acid sequence: CASSQGDRVTEAFF. The chain links TRBV3-1 (or the pseudogene TRBV3-2) to TRBJ1-1, with 7 bases identical to TRBD1. CDR3 length: 14 residues. Germline assignment: CDR1 LGHDT and CDR2 YNNKEL (reference sequence). V lost 1 base, J lost 5 bases, and 4 bases stayed unmatched.

This chain uses TRBV6-1 with TRBJ1-5; 8 bases map to TRBD1. Germline loops: CDR1 MNHNS, CDR2 SASEGT. This CDR3 region has 13 residues. J lost 5 bases, V lost 3 bases, and 0 bases had no gene match. CDR3 loop: CASSEDRDQPQHF. The CDR3 region has the DNA TGTGCCAGCAGTGAGGACAGGGATCAGCCCCAGCATTTT.

The chain recombines TRBV28 with TRBJ1-5, with TRBD1 as a possible D gene (5 bases). CDR1 and CDR2 from the germline V gene are MDHEN and SYDVKM. V gave up 5 bases and J gave up 0 bases, with 11 bases separating them. This CDR3 has 15 residues. CDR3 nucleotides: TGTGCCAGCAGTAGGGGAGGGTTTAGCAATCAGCCCCAGCATTTT. This encodes CASSRGGFSNQPQHF.

The chain uses TRBV2 and TRBJ1-5, with 11 positions matching TRBD1. CDR3 length: 14 amino acids. Germline V gene data show CDR1 as SNHLY and CDR2 as FYNNEI. The J segment lost 7 bases and the V segment lost 5 bases, leaving 4 bases of the junction unmatched. The CDR3 DNA sequence: TGTGCCAGCAGTCGGACAGGGGGCGTACAGCCCCAGCATTTT. This sequence encodes CASSRTGGVQPQHF. The whole variable domain, filled in from reference TRBV2 and TRBJ1-5, reads EPEVTQTPSHQVTQMGQEVILRCVPISNHLYFYWYRQILGQKVEFLVSFYNNEISEKSEIFDDQFSVERPDGSNFTLKIRSTKLEDSAMYFCASSRTGGVQPQHFGDGTRLSIL.

This clone was seen more than once but under ten times. This sequence joins TRBV4-1 and TRBJ2-1, with 12 bases that match TRBD2. The V gene end was trimmed by 3 bases and the J gene end by 13 bases; junction bases not matched to a gene: 31. This CDR3 comprises 22 residues. Germline V gives CDR1 MGHRA, CDR2 YSYEKL. The CDR3 coding sequence is TGCGCCAGCAGCCATCAAACCTTCCTAAAGGACTACCTCTCGACTAGCGGGGGTGTTCAGTTCTTC. Residues: CASSHQTFLKDYLSTSGGVQFF.

This clone occurred a few times. This chain links TRBV3-1 (or the pseudogene TRBV3-2) with TRBJ1-6; no definite D call. CDR3 length: 14 amino acids. The germline V gene has CDR1 LGHDT and CDR2 YNNKEL (reference sequence). Trimming took off 9 bases at V and 2 bases at J, with 11 bases between the two ends. CDR3 nucleotide sequence: TGTGCCAGGGTAGACTTTCCCTATAATTCACCCCTCCACTTT. The encoded protein is CARVDFPYNSPLHF.

The chain has TRBV15 and TRBJ1-2; TRBD1 aligns across 10 bases. Trimming cost V 2 bases and J 5 bases; bases outside gene matches: 5. Germline V gene lookup returns CDR1 LNHNV and CDR2 YYDKDF (reference sequence). CDR3 length equals 15 residues. The CDR3 loop is CATSRMGTGDYGYTF. CDR3 in DNA: TGTGCCACCAGCAGAATGGGGACAGGGGATTATGGCTACACCTTC. Looking up the rest from reference TRBV15 and TRBJ1-2 gives the full variable domain: DAMVIQNPRYQVTQFGKPVTLSCSQTLNHNVMYWYQQKSSQAPKLLFHYYDKDFNNEADTPDNFQSRRPNTSFCFLDIRSPGLGDTAMYLCATSRMGTGDYGYTFGSGTRLTVV.